The 28 T cell receptor beta chains in this list originate from one sample, sequenced in a study of cytomegalovirus exposure and HLA in healthy donors. PCR used 60 Vbeta primers and 13 Jbeta primers. Clones were sequenced by immunoSEQ multiplex PCR, and TCRdb holds only the in-frame ones, with some missing. The sample carries 150,000 to 200,000 clones, around 79% recorded once. Specimen: PBMCs. The receptors were gathered from a woman aged 45-59 years in good health and CMV-seronegative.

The genes are TRBV11-1 and TRBJ2-5, with 13 bases that match TRBD2. In germline, CDR1 is SGHAT, CDR2 FQDESV (reference sequence). CDR3 length: 17 residues. The ends lost 5 bases at V and 1 base at J; junction bases unmatched: 7. The CDR3 coding sequence is TGTGCCAGCAGCACCGCCGGGACTAGCGGGACCCAAGAGACCCAGTACTTC. Translation gives CASSTAGTSGTQETQYF.

This sequence joins TRBV28 and TRBJ2-3, with D possibly being TRBD2 (6 bases). Trimming cost V 3 bases and J 2 bases, with 15 bases left between them. CDR1 MDHEN and CDR2 SYDVKM come from the germline V gene. CDR3 length: 16 amino acids. This CDR3 is CASSLGGKGYTDTQYF. CDR3 nucleotides: TGTGCCAGCAGTTTGGGCGGGAAAGGATACACAGATACGCAGTATTTT.

The chain employs TRBV15 and TRBJ2-7; 9 bases are shared with TRBD1. J was trimmed by 0 bases and V by 1 base; bases with no gene match: 4. This CDR3 comprises 16 residues. The germline V gene has CDR1 LNHNV and CDR2 YYDKDF (reference sequence). CDR3 coding DNA: TGTGCCACCAGCAGAGGGGACAGGGCCCTCTCCTACGAGCAGTACTTC. It encodes CATSRGDRALSYEQYF.

This clone showed up just once. The chain uses TRBV2 and TRBJ1-5; 7 nucleotides line up with TRBD1. The germline V gene encodes CDR1 SNHLY and CDR2 FYNNEI. After removal of 9 bases from V and 0 bases from J, the junction contained 11 bases not matched to a gene. The CDR3 has 16 residues. The CDR3 sequence: CASKPFQGDSNQPQHF. In DNA form, the CDR3 reads TGTGCCAGTAAGCCATTCCAGGGGGATAGCAATCAGCCCCAGCATTTT.

This sequence joins TRBV9 and TRBJ2-1; 8 positions agree with TRBD2. This CDR3 spans 14 amino acids. Germline V CDR1 and CDR2: SGDLS, YYNGEE. The V gene end was trimmed by 0 bases and the J gene end by 5 bases; junction bases not matched to a gene: 1. For the CDR3, the DNA is TGTGCCAGCAGCGTAGCGGGAGGGCACAATGAGCAGTTCTTC. Translating it yields CASSVAGGHNEQFF.

In DNA, the CDR3 is TGTGCCAGGGGGTTTACAGGGGGGACTGAAGCTTTCTTT. Protein: CARGFTGGTEAFF. V is TRBV2 and J is TRBJ1-1; TRBD1 matches 8 bases. This CDR3 region has 13 residues. The V gene end was trimmed by 9 bases and the J gene end by 5 bases; junction bases not matched to a gene: 8. Germline loops: CDR1 SNHLY, CDR2 FYNNEI.

The chain carries TRBV7-2 and TRBJ2-7, with TRBD2 identical over 11 bases. The CDR3 consists of 15 residues. With V trimmed by 5 bases and J by 2 bases, 5 bases remained unmatched. In germline, CDR1 is SGHTA, CDR2 FQGNSA. The CDR3 is CASSHPSGGTYEQYF. The CDR3, as DNA: TGTGCCAGCAGCCATCCTAGCGGGGGGACCTACGAGCAGTACTTC.

This clone occurred a few times. The J gene is TRBJ2-3, the V gene TRBV11-2; 13 bases are a match to TRBD2. Looked up from germline, CDR1 is SGHAT and CDR2 is FQNNGV. The CDR3 has 18 residues. V shed 3 bases and J 6 bases; nucleotides not matched to a gene: 12. The CDR3 reads CASSFALLAGGPGDTQYF. In DNA form, the CDR3 reads TGTGCCAGCAGCTTCGCCCTACTAGCGGGGGGGCCGGGGGATACGCAGTATTTT.

V gene TRBV9 combines with J gene TRBJ2-7, with TRBD1 as a possible D gene (6 bases). Looked up from germline, CDR1 is SGDLS and CDR2 is YYNGEE. The CDR3 has 14 amino acids. V was pared by 4 bases and J by 1 base, with 12 bases between. The CDR3 nucleotides read TGTGCCAGCAGCCCCGGACAGACTTCCTACGAGCAGTACTTC. This sequence encodes CASSPGQTSYEQYF.

This chain joins TRBV7-9 and TRBJ1-2, with TRBD1 as a possible D gene (6 bases). Germline V lookup: CDR1 SEHNR, CDR2 FQNEAQ (reference sequence). CDR3 length: 13 amino acids. The ends were cut back, 10 bases at V and 6 bases at J, with 18 bases in the middle. As DNA, the CDR3 is TGTGCCATAACCGAGGACAGATCGGATGGCTACACCTTC. Its protein is CAITEDRSDGYTF. The full variable domain, its missing parts supplied by reference TRBV7-9 and TRBJ1-2, is DTGVSQNPRHKITKRGQNVTFRCDPISEHNRLYWYRQTLGQGPEFLTYFQNEAQLEKSRLLSDRFSAERPKGSFSTLEIQRTEQGDSAMYLCAITEDRSDGYTFGSGTRLTVV.

The chain recombines TRBV6-5 with TRBJ2-2; 10 bases map to TRBD2. J gave up 4 bases and V 4 bases, and 3 bases lay outside the gene matches. The V gene's germline CDR1 is MNHEY and CDR2 SVGAGI. The length of the CDR3 is 15 residues. The CDR3 protein is CASSSAGGPTGELFF. CDR3 DNA sequence: TGTGCCAGCAGTTCAGCGGGAGGGCCCACCGGGGAGCTGTTTTTT.

This chain joins TRBV9 and TRBJ1-3; D perhaps matches TRBD1 (5 bases). CDR1 SGDLS and CDR2 YYNGEE come from the germline V gene. CDR3 length: 19 residues. The V and J ends lost 5 bases and 1 base respectively, with 25 bases between them. The CDR3 DNA reads TGTGCCAGCAGAGGTAAGCCAGCCCGGAGGGGTTTGTCTGGAAACACCATATATTTT. It yields the protein CASRGKPARRGLSGNTIYF.

The rearrangement links TRBV5-6 to TRBJ2-7; TRBD1 is a possible D gene (5 bases). From germline, CDR1 is SGHDT and CDR2 YYEEEE. CDR3 length: 14 residues. Trimming cost V 0 bases and J 7 bases, with 14 bases left between them. Written as DNA, the CDR3 is TGTGCCAGCAGCTTGGCCCAACAGGCGAGGGAGCAGTACTTC. It translates to CASSLAQQAREQYF.

This chain connects TRBV4-1 to TRBJ2-7; no firm D call. V dropped 1 base and J dropped 1 base, with 11 bases sitting between them. Germline-derived CDR1 and CDR2 are MGHRA and YSYEKL. The CDR3 covers 15 residues. This chain's CDR3 is CASSQGGGYSYEQYF. The CDR3 region has the DNA TGCGCCAGCAGCCAAGGCGGCGGTTATTCCTACGAGCAGTACTTC.

This chain connects TRBV29-1 to TRBJ2-3; 7 bases agree with TRBD2. CDR3 length: 12 residues. Germline lookup yields CDR1 SQVTM and CDR2 ANQGSEA. V was clipped by 5 bases and J by 4 bases; unmatched bases: 3. The CDR3 protein is CSVTLAADTQYF. CDR3 sequence (DNA): TGCAGCGTTACGCTAGCGGCAGATACGCAGTATTTT.

The V gene is TRBV10-3, the J gene TRBJ1-3; 8 bases are a match to TRBD1. V trimming: 11 bases; J trimming: 0 bases; junction bases outside the gene matches: 6. The CDR3 sequence is 14 residues long. Germline V gene sequence: CDR1 ENHRY, CDR2 SYGVKD. The CDR3 sequence is CALRQGLSGNTIYF. The CDR3 DNA is TGTGCCCTAAGACAGGGGCTCTCTGGAAACACCATATATTTT.

This clone occurred once. V usage is TRBV29-1 and J usage is TRBJ1-1; 12 nucleotides line up with TRBD1. Unmatched junction bases numbered 6, after V lost 4 bases and J lost 0 bases. The CDR3 is 16 amino acids. CDR1 and CDR2 (germline): SQVTM, ANQGSEA. The CDR3 here is CSVAPGQGALNTEAFF. The CDR3 coding sequence is TGCAGCGTTGCTCCGGGACAGGGGGCGCTGAACACTGAAGCTTTCTTT.

The chain is built from TRBV7-2 and TRBJ2-3; the D gene is possibly TRBD1 (5 bases). CDR3 length: 16 amino acids. CDR1 is SGHTA, CDR2 FQGNSA, per germline. The V gene lost 4 bases and the J gene lost 0 bases, with 14 bases spanning the gap. The CDR3, as DNA: TGTGCCAGCAGCTCCATCAGGGAAACTAGCACAGATACGCAGTATTTT. Translation gives CASSSIRETSTDTQYF.

The V and J genes are TRBV5-4 and TRBJ1-2; possible D gene TRBD1, 5 bases. The CDR3 is 14 amino acids. Per germline, CDR1 SGHNT and CDR2 YYREEE (reference sequence). The V and J ends lost 0 bases and 7 bases respectively, with 13 bases between them. The CDR3 bases are TGTGCCAGCAGCTTGGAGACAGTGTCGTTTGGCTACACCTTC. Encoded protein: CASSLETVSFGYTF. The full variable domain, its missing parts supplied by reference TRBV5-4 and TRBJ1-2, is ETGVTQSPTHLIKTRGQQVTLRCSSQSGHNTVSWYQQALGQGPQFIFQYYREEENGRGNFPPRFSGLQFPNYSSELNVNALELDDSALYLCASSLETVSFGYTFGSGTRLTVV.

This clone showed up just a few times. The rearrangement uses TRBV27 and TRBJ2-7; possibly TRBD2 for D (5 bases). Germline CDR1 MNHEY, CDR2 SMNVEV (reference sequence). The CDR3 spans 14 residues. V was pared by 3 bases and J by 1 base, with 10 bases between. The CDR3 nucleotides read TGTGCCAGCAGTTTCGGGTGGGAGTCCTACGAGCAGTACTTC. Amino acids: CASSFGWESYEQYF.

CDR3 in amino acids: CASTSGGLYEQYF. Here the CDR3 DNA reads TGTGCCAGCACTTCTGGAGGGCTTTACGAGCAGTACTTC. The rearrangement uses TRBV28 and TRBJ2-7; TRBD2 might be the D (6 bases). Between the trimmed V and J ends, which lost 7 bases and 4 bases, there was a span of 14 bases. The germline V gene encodes CDR1 MDHEN and CDR2 SYDVKM. The CDR3 length is 13 residues.

This clone occurred a few times. This chain links TRBV10-3 with TRBJ2-7; no firm D call. The CDR3 consists of 12 residues. V dropped 3 bases and J dropped 2 bases, with 5 bases sitting between them. Germline assignment: CDR1 ENHRY and CDR2 SYGVKD. CDR3 amino acids: CAISDSAYEQYF. CDR3 coding DNA: TGTGCCATCAGTGATAGTGCCTACGAGCAGTACTTC.

The gene calls are TRBV2 and TRBJ2-5, with 7 bases lining up with TRBD2. CDR1 is SNHLY, CDR2 FYNNEI, per germline. This CDR3 comprises 13 residues. Germline trimming cut 3 bases from V and 4 bases from J; bases unmatched to any gene: 2. CDR3 sequence: CASSEGGAETQYF. CDR3 in DNA: TGTGCCAGCAGTGAGGGAGGGGCAGAGACCCAGTACTTC.

The rearrangement joins TRBV11-2 to TRBJ1-4; 10 bases agree with TRBD1. The CDR3 loop spans 15 amino acids. J lost 10 bases, V lost 3 bases, and 8 bases had no gene match. Germline CDR1 SGHAT, CDR2 FQNNGV. CDR3 coding DNA: TGTGCCAGCAGCTTCGACAGGGACAGGGGAGTAAAACTGTTTTTT. Its translation is CASSFDRDRGVKLFF.

This clone was found many times. This chain links TRBV5-4 with TRBJ2-7; possible D gene TRBD1, 8 bases. Germline CDR1 reads SGHNT; CDR2 reads YYREEE (reference sequence). V lost 0 bases to trimming and J lost 6 bases, with 13 bases between them. The CDR3 extends over 14 amino acids. CDR3 amino acids: CASSLGTGGVEQYF. DNA of the CDR3: TGTGCCAGCAGCTTGGGTACAGGGGGGGTCGAGCAGTACTTC.

This clone was seen once. This CDR3 reads CASSATGGQETQYF. CDR3 DNA: TGTGCCAGCAGCGCGACAGGGGGTCAGGAGACCCAGTACTTC. The genes are TRBV7-8 and TRBJ2-5; 9 bases are shared with TRBD1. With 5 bases clipped from V and 5 bases from J, the junction kept 6 bases outside the gene matches. The CDR3 totals 14 residues. From germline, CDR1 is SGHVS and CDR2 FQNEAQ. The complete variable domain, with remaining parts taken from reference TRBV7-8 and TRBJ2-5, reads GAGVSQSPRYKVAKRGQDVALRCDPISGHVSLFWYQQALGQGPEFLTYFQNEAQLDKSGLPSDRFFAERPEGSVSTLKIQRTQQEDSAVYLCASSATGGQETQYFGPGTRLLVL.

The rearrangement links TRBV10-3 to TRBJ2-3, with TRBD2 matching 13 bases. After removal of 7 bases from V and 5 bases from J, the junction contained 6 bases not matched to a gene. Germline lookup yields CDR1 ENHRY and CDR2 SYGVKD. CDR3 length equals 15 residues. The CDR3 reads CAIKETSGGRDTQYF. CDR3 coding DNA: TGTGCCATCAAGGAGACTAGCGGGGGGAGAGATACGCAGTATTTT.

CDR3 sequence: CASSRGLAGGQDTQYF. CDR3 bases: TGTGCCAGCAGCAGGGGACTAGCGGGAGGGCAGGATACGCAGTATTTT. The V gene is TRBV21-1, the J gene TRBJ2-3; the table's D call, TRBD2, has no DNA check behind it. TRBV21-1 is reported as a pseudogene. This CDR3 spans 16 amino acids.